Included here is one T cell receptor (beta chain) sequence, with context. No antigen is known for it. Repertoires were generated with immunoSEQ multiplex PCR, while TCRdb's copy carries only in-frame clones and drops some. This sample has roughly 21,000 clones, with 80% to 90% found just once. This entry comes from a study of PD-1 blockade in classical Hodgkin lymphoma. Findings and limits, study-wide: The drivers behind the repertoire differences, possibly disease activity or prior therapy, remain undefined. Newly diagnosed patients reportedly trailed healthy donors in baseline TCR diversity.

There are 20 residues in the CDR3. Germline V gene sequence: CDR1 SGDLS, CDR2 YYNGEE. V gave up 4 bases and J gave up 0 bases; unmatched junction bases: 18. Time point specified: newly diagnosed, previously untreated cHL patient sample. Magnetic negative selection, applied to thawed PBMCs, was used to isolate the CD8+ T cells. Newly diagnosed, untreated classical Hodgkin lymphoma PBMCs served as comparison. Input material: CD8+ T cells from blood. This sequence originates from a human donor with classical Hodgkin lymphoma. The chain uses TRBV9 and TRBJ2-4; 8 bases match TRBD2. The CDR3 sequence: CASSLGTREYQKLAKNIQYF. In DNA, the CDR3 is TGTGCCAGCAGCCTCGGGACTAGGGAATACCAGAAGCTAGCCAAAAACATTCAGTACTTC.